Described below is a single T cell receptor beta chain sequence and its context. This entry is derived from a study of blood T cell repertoires in COVID-19. Whole-study context: Samples of COVID-19 (acute and convalescent) were obtained from the United States, Italy and Spain.

Authors' methods: Amplification with reference gene primers provided the estimates of nucleated cell counts. Measured with immunoSEQ multiplex PCR; TCRdb has only the in-frame clones, and not every one. The DNA gave D and trimming, while V, J and clone size come from that table. Among fewer than 200,000 clones listed, around 85% were seen once. The germline V gene has CDR1 LNHNV and CDR2 YYDKDF (reference sequence). The V gene end was trimmed by 3 bases and the J gene end by 5 bases; junction bases not matched to a gene: 12. The CDR3 consists of 16 residues. Sequencing was carried out using peripheral blood. The rearrangement links TRBV15 to TRBJ2-5; 7 bases match TRBD1. The clonotype originates from a human donor with acute or convalescent COVID-19. The donor label of this sample is uncertain. The CDR3 loop is CATSSGQAPGRETQYF. DNA of the CDR3: TGTGCCACCAGCAGCGGACAGGCACCCGGACGCGAGACCCAGTACTTC.